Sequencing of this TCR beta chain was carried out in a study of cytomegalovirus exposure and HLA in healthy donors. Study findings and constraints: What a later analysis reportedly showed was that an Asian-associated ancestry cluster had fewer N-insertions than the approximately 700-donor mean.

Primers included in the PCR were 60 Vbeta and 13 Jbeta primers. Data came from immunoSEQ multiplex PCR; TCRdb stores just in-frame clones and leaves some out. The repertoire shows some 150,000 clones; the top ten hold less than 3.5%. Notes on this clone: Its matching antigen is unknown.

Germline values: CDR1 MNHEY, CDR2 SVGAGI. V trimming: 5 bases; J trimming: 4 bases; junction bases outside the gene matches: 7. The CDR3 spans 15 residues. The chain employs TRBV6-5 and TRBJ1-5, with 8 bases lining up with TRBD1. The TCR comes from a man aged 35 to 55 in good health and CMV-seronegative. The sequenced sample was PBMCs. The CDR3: CASSMDRERNQPQHF. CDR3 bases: TGTGCCAGCAGTATGGACAGGGAAAGAAATCAGCCCCAGCATTTT.